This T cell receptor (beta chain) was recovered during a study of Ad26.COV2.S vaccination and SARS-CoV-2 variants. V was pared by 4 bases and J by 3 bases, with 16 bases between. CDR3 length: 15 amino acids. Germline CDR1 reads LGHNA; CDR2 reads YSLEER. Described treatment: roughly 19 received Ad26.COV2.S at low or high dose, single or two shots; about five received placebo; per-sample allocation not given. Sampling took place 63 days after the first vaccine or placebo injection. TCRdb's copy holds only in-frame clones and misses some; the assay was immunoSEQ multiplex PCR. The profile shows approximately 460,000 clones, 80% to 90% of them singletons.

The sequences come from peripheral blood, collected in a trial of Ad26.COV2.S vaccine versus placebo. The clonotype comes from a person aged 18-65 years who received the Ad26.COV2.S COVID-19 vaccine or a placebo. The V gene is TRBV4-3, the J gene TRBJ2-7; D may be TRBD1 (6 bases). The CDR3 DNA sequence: TGCGCCAGCAGCCCTACGGACAGTGGGTTCTACGAGCAGTACTTC. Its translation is CASSPTDSGFYEQYF.